One and the same sample provided the 25 T cell receptor beta chains below, sequenced in a study of identical twins. TCRdb processed the 5' RACE reads anew with MiXCR; each CDR3 protein has one entry. The sample has hundreds of thousands of distinct CDR3 sequences, 5.5% to 6.5% seen once. The specimen sequenced was naive T cells sorted from blood. Receptor source: a man between 18 and 35 years old in good health.

This clonotype has more than one count but fewer than ten. This chain joins TRBV6-1 and TRBJ2-1; possible D gene TRBD2, 7 bases. V dropped 6 bases and J dropped 2 bases, with 17 bases sitting between them. This CDR3 region has 16 residues. Germline V lookup: CDR1 MNHNS, CDR2 SASEGT. The CDR3: CASRPRGALAYNEQFF. In nucleotides, the CDR3 is TGTGCCAGCAGGCCACGGGGGGCGCTGGCCTACAATGAGCAGTTCTTC.

This clonotype was picked up many times. The genes are TRBV12-3 or TRBV12-4 and TRBJ2-3, with D possibly matching TRBD2 (6 bases). With 7 bases removed from V and 0 bases from J, the gap between germline ends came to 17 bases. The length of the CDR3 is 16 residues. The CDR3 nucleotides read TGTGCCAGCACCGACCTCCCGGGACTCAGCACAGATACGCAGTATTTT. Protein sequence: CASTDLPGLSTDTQYF.

The V gene is TRBV24-1, the J gene TRBJ2-3; no definite D call. CDR3 length equals 18 residues. Trimming took off 4 bases at V and 1 base at J, with 20 bases between the two ends. Germline V gene lookup returns CDR1 KGHDR and CDR2 SFDVKD. CDR3 residues: CATSDPTGRIDGTDTQYF. The CDR3 DNA is TGTGCCACCAGTGACCCCACCGGCAGAATAGATGGCACAGATACGCAGTATTTT.

The J gene is TRBJ1-6, the V gene TRBV15; D ambiguous. The CDR3 contains 16 residues. Trimming took off 3 bases at V and 7 bases at J, with 16 bases between the two ends. In germline, CDR1 is LNHNV, CDR2 YYDKDF (reference sequence). The CDR3 coding sequence is TGTGCCACCAGCAGCCCCGGCGGTCTGTCCAATTCACCCCTCCACTTT. Its translation: CATSSPGGLSNSPLHF.

This clonotype showed up many times. V usage is TRBV7-9 and J usage is TRBJ1-5, with 7 bases that match TRBD1. Germline V gives CDR1 SEHNR, CDR2 FQNEAQ (reference sequence). The CDR3 is made up of 15 amino acids. V gave up 4 bases and J gave up 3 bases; unmatched junction bases: 6. The DNA of the CDR3 is TGTGCCAGCAGCTCCGACAGGGCTCCCAATCAGCCCCAGCATTTT. Its protein product is CASSSDRAPNQPQHF.

The sample holds a few counts of this clonotype. Here the CDR3 DNA reads TGTGCCAGCAGTTTAGCGCTTAGCGATCTTGAGACAGATACGCAGTATTTT. Its protein is CASSLALSDLETDTQYF. This chain joins TRBV12-3 or TRBV12-4 and TRBJ2-3; D is possibly TRBD2 (5 bases). V was cut by 0 bases and J by 3 bases, with 16 bases left in between. The CDR3 consists of 17 residues.

This clonotype has a count of ten or more. The chain carries TRBV15 and TRBJ2-1, with 10 bases lining up with TRBD2. Unmatched junction bases numbered 5, after V lost 5 bases and J lost 4 bases. CDR1 and CDR2 from the germline V gene are LNHNV and YYDKDF (reference sequence). The CDR3 contains 15 residues. The CDR3 bases are TGTGCCACCAGCCAAACTAGCGGGGTGTACAATGAGCAGTTCTTC. This gives the protein CATSQTSGVYNEQFF. The full variable domain, rest sourced from reference TRBV15 and TRBJ2-1, is DAMVIQNPRYQVTQFGKPVTLSCSQTLNHNVMYWYQQKSSQAPKLLFHYYDKDFNNEADTPDNFQSRRPNTSFCFLDIRSPGLGDTAMYLCATSQTSGVYNEQFFGPGTRLTVL.

This chain connects TRBV29-1 to TRBJ2-7; 12 nucleotides match TRBD2. CDR3 length: 12 amino acids. Germline CDR1 and CDR2: SQVTM and ANQGSEA. Trimming cost V 7 bases and J 6 bases; bases outside gene matches: 4. The CDR3 protein is CSAGTSGREQYF. CDR3 DNA sequence: TGCAGCGCTGGGACTAGCGGGCGCGAGCAGTACTTC.

CDR3 in DNA: TGTGCCAGCAGCTTAGCGCGCGTTTCTAGCGGGAGGGCCCGTGCTAGCACAGATACGCAGTATTTT. Translated, it gives CASSLARVSSGRARASTDTQYF. The J gene is TRBJ2-3, the V gene TRBV11-1, with 12 bases fitting TRBD2. This CDR3 is 22 amino acids long. Germline-derived CDR1 and CDR2 are SGHAT and FQDESV (reference sequence). V was pared by 0 bases and J by 0 bases, with 16 bases of the junction left unmatched.

This clonotype was seen repeatedly, ten times or more. The chain carries TRBV27 and TRBJ2-5; perhaps TRBD2 as D (5 bases). The ends were cut back, 2 bases at V and 2 bases at J, with 18 bases in the middle. Germline values: CDR1 MNHEY, CDR2 SMNVEV (reference sequence). The CDR3 runs to 17 residues. This chain's CDR3 is CASSLGRSTWEQETQYF. CDR3 coding DNA: TGTGCCAGCAGTTTAGGGAGATCGACGTGGGAACAAGAGACCCAGTACTTC.

This clonotype was seen many times. V is TRBV29-1 and J is TRBJ2-7; no firm D call. CDR3 length: 13 residues. The V end was cut by 7 bases, the J end by 0 bases, with 13 bases between. Looked up from germline, CDR1 is SQVTM and CDR2 is ANQGSEA. CDR3 DNA: TGCAGCGACCGACCGTTAAGCTCCTACGAGCAGTACTTC. Translated: CSDRPLSSYEQYF.

This clonotype has at least ten counts. This sequence joins TRBV12-3 or TRBV12-4 and TRBJ2-5; no definite D call. Deletions cut 2 bases from V and 5 bases from J, with 9 bases between. There are 13 residues in the CDR3. The CDR3 region is CASSLLGAETQYF. The DNA for the CDR3 is TGTGCCAGCAGTTTATTGGGTGCGGAGACCCAGTACTTC.

The genes are TRBV10-2 and TRBJ1-5; 7 bases align to TRBD1. V dropped 6 bases and J dropped 5; count of bases not matched to a gene: 4. Germline V gene lookup returns CDR1 WSHSY and CDR2 SAAADI. The CDR3 has 13 residues. The CDR3 DNA reads as TGCGCCAGCAGATCCGGACAGGATCAGCCCCAGCATTTT. It codes for CASRSGQDQPQHF.

This clonotype was counted a few times. J is TRBJ2-2 and V is TRBV27, with D perhaps matching TRBD1 (6 bases). In germline, CDR1 is MNHEY, CDR2 SMNVEV (reference sequence). V lost 0 bases, J lost 3 bases, and 8 bases lay in between. This CDR3 is built from 15 residues. CDR3 in DNA: TGTGCCAGCAGTTTATCGGGGGCCCACACCGGGGAGCTGTTTTTT. Translating it yields CASSLSGAHTGELFF.

This clonotype was recorded many times. The rearrangement joins TRBV5-1 to TRBJ2-1, with 8 positions matching TRBD1. V gave up 3 bases and J gave up 6 bases; unmatched junction bases: 11. The CDR3 extends over 16 amino acids. Germline CDR1 SGHRS, CDR2 YFSETQ. CDR3 sequence (DNA): TGCGCCAGCAGCTCAACAGGGGGGTCAACACGCAATGAGCAGTTCTTC. Its protein is CASSSTGGSTRNEQFF.

This clonotype was counted ten times or more. V gene TRBV12-3 or TRBV12-4 combines with J gene TRBJ2-5, with D unresolved. The CDR3 runs to 14 residues. The germline V and J ends were trimmed by 6 bases and 1 base, with 12 bases remaining between them. The CDR3 sequence is CASRAAGPQETQYF. The CDR3 DNA sequence: TGTGCCAGCAGGGCCGCAGGCCCCCAAGAGACCCAGTACTTC.

This clonotype was seen more than once but under ten times. The chain is built from TRBV20-1 and TRBJ2-1; 8 positions match TRBD2. CDR1 and CDR2 (germline): DFQATT, SNEGSKA (reference sequence). V gave up 8 bases and J gave up 0 bases; unmatched junction bases: 3. The CDR3 is made up of 13 amino acids. The CDR3 reads CSPSGSSYNEQFF. The CDR3 nucleotides are TGCAGTCCAAGCGGGAGCTCCTACAATGAGCAGTTCTTC.

This sequence joins TRBV21-1 and TRBJ2-7; whether TRBD2, the table's D call, matches the DNA was not checked. TRBV21-1 is classified as a pseudogene. The CDR3 runs 14 residues. The CDR3 loop is CASVLAGGIYEQYV. CDR3 coding DNA: TGTGCCAGCGTCTTAGCGGGAGGTATCTACGAGCAGTACGTC.

The genes are TRBV12-5 and TRBJ2-3; no clear D. Trimming removed 6 bases at V and 7 bases at J, with 14 bases between. The CDR3 contains 13 residues. Germline V gene data show CDR1 as LGHNT and CDR2 as FRNRAP. Here the CDR3 DNA reads TGTGCTAGTGGGTCCGATATGGTGAATACGCAGTATTTT. Protein sequence: CASGSDMVNTQYF.

This clonotype was detected ten times or more. The rearrangement joins TRBV7-6 to TRBJ2-1; TRBD1 matches 7 bases. Germline V CDR1 and CDR2: SGHVS, FNYEAQ. The V gene end was trimmed by 5 bases and the J gene end by 7 bases; junction bases not matched to a gene: 17. This CDR3 region has 17 residues. As DNA, the CDR3 is TGTGCCAGCAGCAAACCATATCGACAGGGTCAACGGAATGAGCAGTTCTTC. Protein: CASSKPYRQGQRNEQFF.

This clonotype was picked up a small number of times. The rearrangement links TRBV7-7 to TRBJ2-7; TRBD2 aligns across 11 bases. Per germline, CDR1 SSHAT and CDR2 FNYEAQ (reference sequence). This CDR3 is 19 amino acids long. With 2 bases clipped from V and 8 bases from J, the junction kept 20 bases outside the gene matches. The CDR3 spells CASSLSCRPRLAGSWKQYF. CDR3 nucleotides: TGTGCCAGCAGCTTAAGTTGTCGGCCCCGACTAGCGGGATCCTGGAAGCAGTACTTC. The full variable domain, completed using reference TRBV7-7 and TRBJ2-7, is GAGVSQSPRYKVTKRGQDVTLRCDPISSHATLYWYQQALGQGPEFLTYFNYEAQPDKSGLPSDRFSAERPEGSISTLTIQRTEQRDSAMYRCASSLSCRPRLAGSWKQYFGPGTRLTVT.

A word on this clonotype: A much larger clone lies a single base off, so this may be a read error. The genes are TRBV27 and TRBJ2-7; D unclear. The germline V gene has CDR1 MNHEY and CDR2 SMNVEV (reference sequence). Trimming took off 8 bases at V and 3 bases at J, with 5 bases between the two ends. The CDR3 totals 10 residues. CDR3 sequence reads: CASGFYEQYF. The CDR3 nucleotides are TGTGCCAGCGGGTTCTACGAGCAGTACTTC.

This clonotype has at least ten counts. J is TRBJ2-5 and V is TRBV5-1; TRBD2 aligns across 11 bases. Germline V gene data show CDR1 as SGHRS and CDR2 as YFSETQ. Losses at the gene ends were 4 bases for V and 2 bases for J; bases not matched to a gene: 7. The CDR3 spans 16 residues. CDR3 DNA sequence: TGCGCCAGCAGCCCACAACTAGCGGGAGAACAAGAGACCCAGTACTTC. It encodes CASSPQLAGEQETQYF.

The rearrangement links TRBV19 to TRBJ2-7; the D gene is possibly TRBD2 (6 bases). The CDR3 runs 11 residues. The V end lost 7 bases, the J end lost 6 bases, and 10 bases lay between the germline ends. Germline V gene lookup returns CDR1 LNHDA and CDR2 SQIVND (reference sequence). CDR3 bases: TGTGCCAGTATCGGGGGTTTCGAGCAGTACGTC. Translated: CASIGGFEQYV.

This clonotype was recorded at least ten times. This chain joins TRBV6-5 and TRBJ1-4; TRBD1 agrees at 7 bases. Germline V gene data show CDR1 as MNHEY and CDR2 as SVGAGI. V was clipped by 2 bases and J by 8 bases; unmatched bases: 2. The CDR3 totals 13 residues. CDR3 sequence (DNA): TGTGCCAGCAGTTACAGGGGGCGCGAAAAACTGTTTTTT. This encodes CASSYRGREKLFF.